This T cell receptor beta chain was sequenced in a study of beta chain features in type 1 diabetes. Findings and caveats of the study: Among patients with Type 1 diabetes, TCRB CDR3s were moderately but significantly shorter in every one of the four CD4+ subsets.

CD4+ naive, central memory, regulatory and stem cell-like memory cells were sorted via CD45RO/CCR7/CD25/CD127/CD95/CD27. As to this clone: Its antigen is not known.

The germline CDR1 and CDR2 sequences are LNHDA and SQIVND (reference sequence). J lost 3 bases, V lost 2 bases, and 8 bases had no gene match. The CDR3 is made up of 16 amino acids. The isolated RNA, all of it, was reverse transcribed, so expressed TCRB transcripts were what got sequenced. Profiled with immunoSEQ multiplex PCR; TCRdb holds only in-frame clones, not every one. The profile shows about 250,000 clones, 13% to 15% of them singletons. The sequenced sample was naive CD4+ T cells from blood. The sequence came from a middle-aged woman in good health. This chain links TRBV19 with TRBJ2-3; 7 nucleotides match TRBD2. CDR3 coding DNA: TGTGCCAGTAGTATAAGGGAGGGAGGGTTGACAGATACGCAGTATTTT. Its protein is CASSIREGGLTDTQYF.